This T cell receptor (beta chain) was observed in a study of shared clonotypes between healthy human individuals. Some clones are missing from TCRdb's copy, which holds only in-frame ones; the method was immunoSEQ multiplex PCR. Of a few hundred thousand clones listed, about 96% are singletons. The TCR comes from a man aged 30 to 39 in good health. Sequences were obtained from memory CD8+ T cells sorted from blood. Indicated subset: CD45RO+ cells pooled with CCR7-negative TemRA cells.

DNA for the CDR3: TGTGCCAGCAGTCCAAATACCCGGACAGGGCTAGCTTTCTTT. Amino acid sequence: CASSPNTRTGLAFF. The rearrangement joins TRBV2 to TRBJ1-1; 8 nucleotides agree with TRBD1. The germline V gene encodes CDR1 SNHLY and CDR2 FYNNEI. The ends lost 5 bases at V and 10 bases at J; junction bases unmatched: 12. The CDR3 consists of 14 residues.